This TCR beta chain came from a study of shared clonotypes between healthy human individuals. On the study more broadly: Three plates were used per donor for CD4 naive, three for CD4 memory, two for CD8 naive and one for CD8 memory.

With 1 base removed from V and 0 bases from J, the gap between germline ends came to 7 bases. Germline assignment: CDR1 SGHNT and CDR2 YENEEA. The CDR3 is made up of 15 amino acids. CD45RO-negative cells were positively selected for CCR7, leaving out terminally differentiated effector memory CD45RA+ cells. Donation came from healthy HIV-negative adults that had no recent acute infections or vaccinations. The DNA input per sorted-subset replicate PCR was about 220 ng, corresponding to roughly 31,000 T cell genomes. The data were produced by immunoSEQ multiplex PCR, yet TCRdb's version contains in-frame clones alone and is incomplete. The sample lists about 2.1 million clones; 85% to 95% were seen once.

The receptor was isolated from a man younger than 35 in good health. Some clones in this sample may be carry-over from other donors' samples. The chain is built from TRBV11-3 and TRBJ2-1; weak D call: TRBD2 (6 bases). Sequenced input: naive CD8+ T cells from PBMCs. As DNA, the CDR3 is TGTGCCAGCAGCTTAGGGAGGGGCTCCTACAATGAGCAGTTCTTC. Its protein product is CASSLGRGSYNEQFF.